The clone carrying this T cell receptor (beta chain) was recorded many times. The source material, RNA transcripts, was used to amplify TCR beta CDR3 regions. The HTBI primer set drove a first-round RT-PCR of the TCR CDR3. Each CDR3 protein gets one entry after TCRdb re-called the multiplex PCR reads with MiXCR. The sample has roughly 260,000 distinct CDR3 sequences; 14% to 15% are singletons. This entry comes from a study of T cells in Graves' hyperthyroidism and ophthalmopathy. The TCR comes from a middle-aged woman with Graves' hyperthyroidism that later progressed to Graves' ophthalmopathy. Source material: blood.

The CDR3 sequence: CASRPAGTGNTIYF. In DNA form, the CDR3 reads TGTGCCAGCAGGCCCGCGGGGACTGGAAACACCATATATTTT. The rearrangement joins TRBV6-1 to TRBJ1-3; D is undetermined. Germline CDR1 and CDR2: MNHNS and SASEGT. There are 14 residues in the CDR3. Between the trimmed V and J ends, which lost 6 bases and 2 bases, there was a span of 11 bases.